This entry is about one T cell receptor (beta chain). No antigen is known for it. The entry originates in a study of cytomegalovirus exposure and HLA in healthy donors. Study findings and constraints: The authors listed some 150 TCR beta chains as cytomegalovirus-associated.

Donors were drawn from the approximately 130-subject validation cohort, separate from the roughly 670-subject first cohort. Sequencing was performed with immunoSEQ multiplex PCR; in TCRdb, only in-frame clones are kept and a portion is missing. Of some 86,000 clones listed, 80% to 95% are singletons. Trimming cost V 5 bases and J 1 base; bases outside gene matches: 16. CDR1 and CDR2 (germline): SEHNR, FQNEAQ (reference sequence). This CDR3 has 19 residues. This TCR was recovered from a woman between 25 and 40 years old in good health and CMV-seronegative. The chain employs TRBV7-9 and TRBJ1-5; 8 nucleotides match TRBD1. The sequenced sample was PBMCs. As DNA, the CDR3 is TGTGCCAGCAGCCGCGTTGGGTATACGGGACAGGAGAGCAATCAGCCCCAGCATTTT. Amino acid sequence: CASSRVGYTGQESNQPQHF. The whole variable domain, filled in from reference TRBV7-9 and TRBJ1-5, reads DTGVSQNPRHKITKRGQNVTFRCDPISEHNRLYWYRQTLGQGPEFLTYFQNEAQLEKSRLLSDRFSAERPKGSFSTLEIQRTEQGDSAMYLCASSRVGYTGQESNQPQHFGDGTRLSIL.